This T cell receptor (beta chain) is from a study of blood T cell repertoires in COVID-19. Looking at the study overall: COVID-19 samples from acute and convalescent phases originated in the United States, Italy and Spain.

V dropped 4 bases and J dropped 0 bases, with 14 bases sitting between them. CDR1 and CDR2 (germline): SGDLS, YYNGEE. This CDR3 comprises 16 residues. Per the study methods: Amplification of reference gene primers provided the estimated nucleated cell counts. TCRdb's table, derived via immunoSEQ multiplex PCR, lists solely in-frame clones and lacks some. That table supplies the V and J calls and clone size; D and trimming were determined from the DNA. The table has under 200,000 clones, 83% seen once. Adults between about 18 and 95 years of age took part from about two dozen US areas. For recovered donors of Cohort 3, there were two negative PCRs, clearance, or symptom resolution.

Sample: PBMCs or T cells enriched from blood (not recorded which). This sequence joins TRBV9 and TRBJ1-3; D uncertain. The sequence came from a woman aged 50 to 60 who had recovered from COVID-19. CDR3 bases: TGTGCCAGCAGCCCCCGGGTGGTGGGCTCTGGAAACACCATATATTTT. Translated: CASSPRVVGSGNTIYF.